Reported below is one T cell receptor (beta chain). There are 14 residues in the CDR3. The germline V gene encodes CDR1 LNHDA and CDR2 SQIVND (reference sequence). V shed 6 bases and J 4 bases; nucleotides not matched to a gene: 6. Primers: 60 Vbeta forward and 13 Jbeta reverse. Measured with immunoSEQ multiplex PCR; TCRdb has only the in-frame clones, and not every one. The table records 80,000 or so clones, about two thirds of them present only once. The record originates from a study of cytomegalovirus exposure and HLA in healthy donors. The chain links TRBV19 to TRBJ2-5, with 9 positions matching TRBD1. Sequencing was done on a sample of PBMCs. The sequence was obtained from a young man in good health and CMV-seropositive. The CDR3 here is CASSLQGAGETQYF. In DNA, the CDR3 is TGTGCCAGTAGCCTACAGGGGGCAGGAGAGACCCAGTACTTC.